A single TCR beta chain is shown here with its context. Antigen: not known. On roughly day 10 of culture, CD4+ T cells were separated out. Vaccine administered to participants consisted of two doses of either BNT162b2 or mRNA-1273. The data derive from a study of vaccination effects on CD4 cells after COVID-19. Whole-study findings and limits: In vaccinees who were healthy, merely 1 out of 255 vaccine-induced clones cross-reacted with common cold coronaviruses. After vaccination, at late timepoints, clones induced by infection and by vaccine contracted markedly.

Sequenced by immunoSEQ multiplex PCR; TCRdb stores in-frame clones only, minus some. Counted here are approximately 47,000 clones, less than 85% occurring once; the ten biggest clones make up roughly 7.2%. This TCR came from a human donor who received a COVID-19 vaccine. The sequences come from CD4+ T cells from PBMCs cultured without peptide, collected after COVID-19 vaccination.

CDR3 residues: CASSNPSGPGVETQYF. The CDR3 DNA reads as TGTGCCAGTAGTAACCCTAGCGGACCGGGTGTGGAGACCCAGTACTTC. V and J are TRBV19 and TRBJ2-5; TRBD2 matches 7 bases. There are 16 residues in the CDR3. J was trimmed by 5 bases and V by 4 bases; bases with no gene match: 13. Looked up from germline, CDR1 is LNHDA and CDR2 is SQIVND (reference sequence).